Each of the 31 T cell receptor beta chains below was sequenced from the same sample in a study of beta chain features in type 1 diabetes. Sequencing targeted expressed TCRB transcripts, as all isolated RNA had been reverse transcribed. Profiling relied on immunoSEQ multiplex PCR, and the TCRdb table lists in-frame clones only, not all of them. The profile shows approximately 15,000 clones, approximately 55% of them singletons. Sequencing used stem cell memory CD4+ T cells from blood. The receptors were gathered from a woman under 30 in good health.

V and J are TRBV7-2 and TRBJ1-5; D is perhaps TRBD1 (5 bases). Germline values: CDR1 SGHTA, CDR2 FQGNSA. The CDR3 spans 14 residues. V shed 3 bases and J shed 5 bases, with 11 bases lying between them. CDR3 amino acids: CASSFRVGDQPQHF. CDR3 nucleotides: TGTGCCAGCAGCTTCAGGGTCGGTGATCAGCCCCAGCATTTT.

V and J are TRBV5-1 and TRBJ2-7, with D maybe TRBD1 (6 bases). Germline CDR1 and CDR2: SGHRS and YFSETQ. The CDR3 runs 14 residues. Trimming pared 3 bases from V and 2 bases from J, leaving 12 bases between. This CDR3 reads CASSSQGVPYEQYF. The CDR3 DNA reads TGCGCCAGCAGCTCACAGGGAGTCCCCTACGAGCAGTACTTC.

Here the CDR3 reads CASSLFPIAGSNNEQFF. DNA for the CDR3: TGTGCCAGCAGTTTATTTCCCATAGCGGGCTCTAACAATGAGCAGTTCTTC. The chain links TRBV27 to TRBJ2-1, with 7 bases that match TRBD2. CDR3 length equals 17 residues. The J segment lost 5 bases and the V segment lost 1 base, leaving 11 bases of the junction unmatched. CDR1 is MNHEY, CDR2 SMNVEV, per germline (reference sequence).

The gene calls are TRBV2 and TRBJ2-7, with D unresolved. The ends were cut back, 6 bases at V and 0 bases at J, with 6 bases in the middle. CDR3 length: 12 amino acids. Germline V gene lookup returns CDR1 SNHLY and CDR2 FYNNEI. The chain's CDR3 is CASSRHSYEQYF. DNA for the CDR3: TGTGCCAGCAGCCGACACTCCTACGAGCAGTACTTC.

This clone was detected only a few times. The chain employs TRBV10-2 and TRBJ2-2; 11 bases match TRBD2. CDR3 length equals 16 residues. Trimming took 4 bases from V and 5 from J; bases not matched to a gene: 6. Germline CDR1 is WSHSY and CDR2 is SAAADI. The CDR3 nucleotides read TGCGCCAGCAGTGTACTAGCGGGAGCGGGTACCGGGGAGCTGTTTTTT. This gives the protein CASSVLAGAGTGELFF.

This clone came up once. The chain is built from TRBV18 and TRBJ2-1; 10 positions agree with TRBD2. J was trimmed by 0 bases and V by 3 bases; bases with no gene match: 5. The CDR3 contains 17 residues. Germline CDR1 is KGHSH and CDR2 is LQKENI. CDR3 nucleotide sequence: TGTGCCAGCTCACCTCCCCGGACTAGCGGCTCCTACAATGAGCAGTTCTTC. The encoded protein is CASSPPRTSGSYNEQFF.

This sequence joins TRBV30 and TRBJ1-4; 11 bases match TRBD1. The CDR3 sequence is 12 residues long. The germline gives CDR1 GTSNPN, CDR2 SVGIG (reference sequence). J was trimmed by 11 bases and V by 6 bases; bases with no gene match: 5. CDR3 coding DNA: TGTGCCTGCCTCGGGACAGGGGGGAAACTGTTTTTT. Protein product: CACLGTGGKLFF.

The rearrangement joins TRBV5-1 to TRBJ2-3, with TRBD1 matching over 8 bases. Trimming cost V 0 bases and J 3 bases; bases outside gene matches: 3. The CDR3 is 15 amino acids. Germline-derived CDR1 and CDR2 are SGHRS and YFSETQ. In DNA, the CDR3 is TGCGCCAGCAGCTTGGCAGGGGGCTTGACAGATACGCAGTATTTT. It codes for CASSLAGGLTDTQYF.

CDR3 amino acids: CASSLRSGNHNEQFF. CDR3 nucleotide sequence: TGTGCCAGCAGCTTGAGGTCAGGGAACCACAATGAGCAGTTCTTC. The genes are TRBV5-4 and TRBJ2-1; weak D call: TRBD1 (5 bases). V lost 1 base to trimming and J lost 5 bases, with 13 bases between them. The CDR3 spans 15 residues. Per germline, CDR1 SGHNT and CDR2 YYREEE (reference sequence).

The chain recombines TRBV7-9 with TRBJ1-1, with 7 bases that match TRBD1. Germline CDR1 SEHNR, CDR2 FQNEAQ (reference sequence). This CDR3 has 15 residues. V was clipped by 1 base and J by 7 bases; unmatched bases: 9. CDR3 amino acids: CASSLGGGEEFEAFF. DNA for the CDR3: TGTGCCAGCAGCTTAGGAGGGGGCGAGGAGTTTGAAGCTTTCTTT.

This chain uses TRBV7-2 with TRBJ1-5, with TRBD1 as a possible D gene (5 bases). The CDR3 covers 15 residues. The germline V gene encodes CDR1 SGHTA and CDR2 FQGNSA. V was clipped by 5 bases and J by 2 bases, with 13 bases between them. CDR3 DNA sequence: TGTGCCAGCAGCCACGGGACGGGGGGCAATCAGCCCCAGCATTTT. Its protein product is CASSHGTGGNQPQHF.

The V gene is TRBV28, the J gene TRBJ2-7; D not resolved. Between the trimmed V and J ends, which lost 1 base and 3 bases, there was a span of 7 bases. CDR1 and CDR2 from the germline V gene are MDHEN and SYDVKM. CDR3 size: 13 residues. The CDR3 loop reads CASSLSQLYEQYF. CDR3 DNA sequence: TGTGCCAGCAGTTTATCACAGCTCTACGAGCAGTACTTC.

The chain links TRBV29-1 to TRBJ1-3, with 10 bases matching TRBD1. Trimming at V came to 5 bases and at J to 3 bases, leaving 4 bases not matched to a gene. The CDR3 covers 14 residues. CDR1 is SQVTM and CDR2 is ANQGSEA in the germline V gene. This CDR3 is CSVSGTGVGNTIYF. The CDR3 DNA reads TGCAGCGTTTCCGGGACAGGGGTTGGAAACACCATATATTTT.

The V and J genes are TRBV9 and TRBJ2-1; D is possibly TRBD2 (7 bases). CDR3 length: 20 amino acids. Deletions cut 0 bases from V and 6 bases from J, with 28 bases between. Germline V gives CDR1 SGDLS, CDR2 YYNGEE. For the CDR3, the DNA is TGTGCCAGCAGCGTAGGCCCCAGTTTGGGGGGGGCGTCCGTGAGCAATGAGCAGTTCTTC. Amino acids: CASSVGPSLGGASVSNEQFF. The whole variable domain, remainder taken from reference TRBV9 and TRBJ2-1, is DSGVTQTPKHLITATGQRVTLRCSPRSGDLSVYWYQQSLDQGLQFLIQYYNGEERAKGNILERFSAQQFPDLHSELNLSSLELGDSALYFCASSVGPSLGGASVSNEQFFGPGTRLTVL.

This clone was detected a few times. The chain employs TRBV5-5 and TRBJ1-5; D is ambiguous. V was pared by 2 bases and J by 5 bases, with 11 bases between. The CDR3 length is 14 residues. The germline CDR1 and CDR2 sequences are SGHKS and YYEKEE (reference sequence). CDR3 in amino acids: CASSFMSGDQPQHF. CDR3 DNA sequence: TGTGCCAGCAGCTTCATGTCGGGAGATCAGCCCCAGCATTTT.

CDR3 sequence: CASSYLSQGISYEQYF. The CDR3 DNA follows: TGTGCCAGCAGTTATCTGTCACAGGGGATCTCCTACGAGCAGTACTTC. The chain combines TRBV6-5 with TRBJ2-7; TRBD1 matches 7 bases. CDR3 size: 16 residues. Germline values: CDR1 MNHEY, CDR2 SVGAGI. The V and J ends lost 3 bases and 0 bases, in that order; junction bases with no gene match: 8.

V usage is TRBV19 and J usage is TRBJ1-5; 11 positions match TRBD1. Per the germline V gene, CDR1 is LNHDA and CDR2 is SQIVND (reference sequence). This CDR3 spans 16 amino acids. After removal of 3 bases from V and 4 bases from J, the junction contained 5 bases not matched to a gene. CDR3 amino acids: CASSIGRDRGNQPQHF. The CDR3 coding sequence is TGTGCCAGTAGTATCGGCCGGGACAGGGGGAATCAGCCCCAGCATTTT.

The V call is TRBV30, the J call TRBJ2-2, with 9 bases lining up with TRBD2. Looked up from germline, CDR1 is GTSNPN and CDR2 is SVGIG (reference sequence). There are 18 residues in the CDR3. The trim removed 0 bases at V and 6 bases at J, leaving 14 bases unmatched. CDR3: CAWSVWGTGGGAPGELFF. CDR3 in DNA: TGTGCCTGGAGTGTATGGGGTACCGGCGGGGGGGCCCCCGGGGAGCTGTTTTTT.

The chain joins TRBV5-4 to TRBJ1-4; no clear D gene. The CDR3 is 14 residues long. Trimming cost V 0 bases and J 3 bases, with 6 bases left between them. Germline assignment: CDR1 SGHNT and CDR2 YYREEE (reference sequence). The CDR3 DNA is TGTGCCAGCAGCTTGGCAGGCCCTAATGAAAAACTGTTTTTT. Its protein is CASSLAGPNEKLFF. The full variable domain, completed using reference TRBV5-4 and TRBJ1-4, is ETGVTQSPTHLIKTRGQQVTLRCSSQSGHNTVSWYQQALGQGPQFIFQYYREEENGRGNFPPRFSGLQFPNYSSELNVNALELDDSALYLCASSLAGPNEKLFFGSGTQLSVL.

The rearrangement joins TRBV7-9 to TRBJ2-7, with 7 bases fitting TRBD1. Germline V gene lookup returns CDR1 SEHNR and CDR2 FQNEAQ (reference sequence). The CDR3 runs to 14 residues. V shed 0 bases and J 3 bases; nucleotides not matched to a gene: 2. CDR3 in DNA: TGTGCCAGCAGCTTAGCGGGGGACAGCTACGAGCAGTACTTC. It translates to CASSLAGDSYEQYF.

The chain joins TRBV27 to TRBJ1-2; possible D gene TRBD1, 6 bases. Trimming removed 5 bases at V and 4 bases at J, with 17 bases between. Germline V gene sequence: CDR1 MNHEY, CDR2 SMNVEV (reference sequence). The CDR3 covers 15 residues. CDR3 DNA sequence: TGTGCCAGCAGTGAACCAAACAGGGAATTCTATGGCTACACCTTC. Translation: CASSEPNREFYGYTF.

The chain has TRBV19 and TRBJ2-1; 9 positions agree with TRBD2. The trim removed 0 bases at V and 5 bases at J, leaving 14 bases unmatched. The CDR3 extends over 19 amino acids. The germline V gene has CDR1 LNHDA and CDR2 SQIVND (reference sequence). The CDR3 sequence: CASSIDVRIWTSVDNEQFF. The CDR3 DNA is TGTGCCAGTAGTATAGATGTTCGAATTTGGACTAGCGTCGACAATGAGCAGTTCTTC.

The chain has TRBV27 and TRBJ1-4, with D perhaps TRBD1 (5 bases). CDR1 and CDR2 (germline): MNHEY, SMNVEV (reference sequence). The germline V and J ends were trimmed by 1 base and 6 bases, with 12 bases remaining between them. The CDR3 covers 15 residues. The CDR3 here is CASSLWGGGYEKLFF. The CDR3 nucleotides are TGTGCCAGCAGTTTATGGGGGGGTGGGTATGAAAAACTGTTTTTT.

This clone was seen a few times. The CDR3 DNA reads TGTGCCAGCAGCCAACTTGGCGGGGGGGCCTCAGGAGAGCAGTTCTTC. This gives the protein CASSQLGGGASGEQFF. The rearrangement uses TRBV14 and TRBJ2-1; 9 bases align to TRBD2. J gave up 10 bases and V 2 bases, and 12 bases lay outside the gene matches. Germline V gene lookup returns CDR1 SGHDN and CDR2 FVKESK. The CDR3 totals 16 residues.

CDR3 residues: CASIGTGPGELFF. DNA for the CDR3: TGTGCCAGCATCGGGACAGGGCCCGGGGAGCTGTTTTTT. The chain recombines TRBV27 with TRBJ2-2; TRBD1 matches at 9 bases. This CDR3 region has 13 residues. J lost 6 bases, V lost 7 bases, and 3 bases had no gene match. Germline CDR1 is MNHEY and CDR2 is SMNVEV (reference sequence).

Here the CDR3 reads CASSLGPGLDTQYF. The CDR3 coding sequence is TGTGCCAGCAGCTTAGGGCCGGGATTGGATACGCAGTATTTT. The rearrangement joins TRBV7-2 to TRBJ2-3; D perhaps matches TRBD2 (5 bases). CDR3 length equals 14 residues. V dropped 1 base and J dropped 6 bases, with 11 bases sitting between them. The germline CDR1 and CDR2 sequences are SGHTA and FQGNSA. The full variable domain, its missing parts supplied by reference TRBV7-2 and TRBJ2-3, is GAGVSQSPSNKVTEKGKDVELRCDPISGHTALYWYRQSLGQGLEFLIYFQGNSAPDKSGLPSDRFSAERTGGSVSTLTIQRTQQEDSAVYLCASSLGPGLDTQYFGPGTRLTVL.

The genes are TRBV7-8 and TRBJ2-5; 16 positions match TRBD2. Looked up from germline, CDR1 is SGHVS and CDR2 is FQNEAQ. The CDR3 spans 16 residues. Trimming removed 4 bases from V and 4 bases from J; junction bases left unmatched: 3. The CDR3 coding sequence is TGTGCCAGCAGCTCGGGGACTAGCGGGGGGGGAGAGACCCAGTACTTC. It is translated as CASSSGTSGGGETQYF.

The rearrangement links TRBV6-4 to TRBJ2-1; D is unclear. Trimming stripped 1 base from V and 1 base from J, with 5 bases between. The CDR3 is 14 amino acids. Germline values: CDR1 MRHNA, CDR2 SNTAGT. CDR3 sequence: CASSDWPSYNEQFF. The CDR3 DNA reads as TGTGCCAGCAGTGACTGGCCGTCCTACAATGAGCAGTTCTTC.

In this sample, this clone turned up once. The V and J genes are TRBV4-2 and TRBJ2-2, with D possibly being TRBD2 (6 bases). Germline CDR1 is LGHNA and CDR2 is YNFKEQ. There are 16 residues in the CDR3. The germline V and J ends were trimmed by 4 bases and 6 bases, with 18 bases remaining between them. The CDR3 loop reads CASSLTKRRGAGELFF. The CDR3 region has the DNA TGTGCCAGCAGCCTGACTAAAAGGAGGGGAGCCGGGGAGCTGTTTTTT.

The chain combines TRBV9 with TRBJ2-6; D uncertain. The CDR3 consists of 14 residues. Germline lookup yields CDR1 SGDLS and CDR2 YYNGEE. Trimming shortened V by 0 bases and J by 4 bases, and 5 bases separated the two germline ends. The CDR3 here is CASSVVSGANVLTF. CDR3 DNA sequence: TGTGCCAGCAGCGTAGTATCCGGGGCCAACGTCCTGACTTTC.

In DNA, the CDR3 is TGTGCCAGTAGATATTCAGGGGGTTCGATCCAAGAGACCCAGTACTTC. It translates to CASRYSGGSIQETQYF. The J gene is TRBJ2-5, the V gene TRBV19; 7 bases agree with TRBD1. CDR3 length: 16 amino acids. Germline trimming cut 6 bases from V and 1 base from J; bases unmatched to any gene: 11. Germline V lookup: CDR1 LNHDA, CDR2 SQIVND (reference sequence).